The 10 T cell receptor beta chains listed next were all sequenced from one sample in a study of T cell repertoires in cytomegalovirus infection. What these receptors recognize is not known. TCRdb fed the reads into MiXCR, producing one record per CDR3 protein. The sample yields approximately 50,000 distinct CDR3 sequences, 20% seen once. Sample: CD8+ T cells from cultured PBMCs, taken from culture after CMV antigen stimulation. The receptors derive from a human donor in good health (CMV status not recorded). Some clones in this sample may be carry-over from other donors' samples.

This chain links TRBV5-1 with TRBJ1-6; 7 bases agree with TRBD1. The CDR3 runs to 15 residues. Per the germline V gene, CDR1 is SGHRS and CDR2 is YFSETQ. V shed 4 bases and J 6 bases; nucleotides not matched to a gene: 7. The CDR3 bases are TGCGCCAGCAGCATATCCGGGACAGCTAATTCACCCCTCCACTTT. It encodes CASSISGTANSPLHF. Filled out from reference TRBV5-1 and TRBJ1-6, the complete variable domain reads KAGVTQTPRYLIKTRGQQVTLSCSPISGHRSVSWYQQTPGQGLQFLFEYFSETQRNKGNFPGRFSGRQFSNSRSEMNVSTLELGDSALYLCASSISGTANSPLHFGNGTRLTVT.

This chain uses TRBV7-8 with TRBJ1-2; 8 positions agree with TRBD1. V trimming: 4 bases; J trimming: 4 bases; junction bases outside the gene matches: 2. Germline V gene sequence: CDR1 SGHVS, CDR2 FQNEAQ. The CDR3 extends over 13 amino acids. Written as DNA, the CDR3 is TGTGCCAGCAGCTGGACAGGGCCCTATGGCTACACCTTC. Translating it yields CASSWTGPYGYTF.

Only a few counts were recorded for this clonotype. This sequence joins TRBV6-2 or TRBV6-3 and TRBJ1-1; TRBD1 agrees at 9 bases. This CDR3 region has 15 residues. Germline CDR1 MNHEY, CDR2 SVGEGT. J was trimmed by 4 bases and V by 5 bases; bases with no gene match: 8. CDR3 sequence: CASSLTGGMITEAFF. Here the CDR3 DNA reads TGTGCCAGCAGTCTAACAGGGGGCATGATCACTGAAGCTTTCTTT.

The chain joins TRBV7-2 to TRBJ1-1; 8 bases fit TRBD1. With V trimmed by 5 bases and J by 4 bases, 6 bases remained unmatched. Germline CDR1 SGHTA, CDR2 FQGNSA. The CDR3 totals 14 residues. The chain's CDR3 is CASSPDRVGTEAFF. In nucleotides, the CDR3 is TGTGCCAGCAGCCCGGACAGGGTAGGCACTGAAGCTTTCTTT.

This clonotype was recorded a few times. The rearrangement links TRBV2 to TRBJ1-1, with D tentatively TRBD1 (5 bases). The CDR3 is 13 amino acids. Trimming removed 2 bases from V and 5 bases from J, with 9 bases in between. Germline V gene lookup returns CDR1 SNHLY and CDR2 FYNNEI. CDR3 region: CASSEQGRTEAFF. Here the CDR3 DNA reads TGTGCCAGCAGTGAACAGGGCAGAACTGAAGCTTTCTTT.

This clonotype was counted only a few times. This chain joins TRBV7-8 and TRBJ2-5, with D perhaps given as TRBD1 or TRBD2 (5 bases each). Germline V lookup: CDR1 SGHVS, CDR2 FQNEAQ. The CDR3 totals 15 residues. V lost 5 bases to trimming and J lost 4 bases, with 17 bases between them. CDR3 sequence reads: CASSPAGTILETQYF. The DNA for the CDR3 is TGTGCCAGCAGCCCAGCAGGGACCATTTTAGAGACCCAGTACTTC.

The chain recombines TRBV7-6 with TRBJ2-3; no clear D. The CDR3 sequence is 13 residues long. Germline CDR1 is SGHVS and CDR2 is FNYEAQ. V gave up 3 bases and J gave up 6 bases, with 10 bases separating them. The CDR3 region is CASSFDLLDTQYF. The DNA for the CDR3 is TGTGCCAGCAGCTTTGATCTATTGGATACGCAGTATTTT.

This clonotype was seen more than once but under ten times. The J gene is TRBJ2-5, the V gene TRBV12-3 or TRBV12-4; 9 bases fit TRBD2. J gave up 5 bases and V 4 bases, and 14 bases lay outside the gene matches. The CDR3 is 17 residues long. The CDR3 nucleotides are TGTGCCAGCAGTTCACTTACAGCGGGGGGCGAGGGGGAGACCCAGTACTTC. Protein product: CASSSLTAGGEGETQYF.

This clonotype has only one observation. One base away lies a much larger clone, so this may be a sequencing read error. The chain has TRBV7-8 and TRBJ2-7, with 7 bases lining up with TRBD2. There are 17 residues in the CDR3. Germline V gives CDR1 SGHVS, CDR2 FQNEAQ. As DNA, the CDR3 is TGTGTCAGCAGCTTTTCGTCCACTGGGCACCCGGGGGGTGAGCAGTACTTC. It encodes CVSSFSSTGHPGGEQYF.

This clonotype was counted a few times. V usage is TRBV10-3 and J usage is TRBJ2-3, with D unresolved. With 9 bases removed from V and 1 base from J, the gap between germline ends came to 8 bases. This CDR3 is built from 12 residues. Germline V CDR1 and CDR2: ENHRY, SYGVKD. In nucleotides, the CDR3 is TGTGCCATGGGGTTTGGCACAGATACGCAGTATTTT. The encoded protein is CAMGFGTDTQYF.